This T cell receptor beta chain was identified in a study of technical replicates of blood from a handful of donors. This clone has a handful of counts. Trimming shortened V by 6 bases and J by 3 bases, and 11 bases separated the two germline ends. The length of the CDR3 is 13 residues. The germline gives CDR1 KGHSH, CDR2 LQKENI. TCRdb's copy holds only in-frame clones and misses some; the assay was immunoSEQ multiplex PCR. This sample carries about 88,000 clones, over 90% of them seen once, and the ten largest clones take around 0.25%. The receptor was isolated from a human donor in good health. The sample taken for sequencing was T cells isolated from PBMCs. V usage is TRBV18 and J usage is TRBJ1-1, with a tentative D call TRBD1 (6 bases). CDR3 sequence reads: CASSPDRHTEAFF. The CDR3 region has the DNA TGTGCCAGCTCTCCCGACAGGCACACTGAAGCTTTCTTT.